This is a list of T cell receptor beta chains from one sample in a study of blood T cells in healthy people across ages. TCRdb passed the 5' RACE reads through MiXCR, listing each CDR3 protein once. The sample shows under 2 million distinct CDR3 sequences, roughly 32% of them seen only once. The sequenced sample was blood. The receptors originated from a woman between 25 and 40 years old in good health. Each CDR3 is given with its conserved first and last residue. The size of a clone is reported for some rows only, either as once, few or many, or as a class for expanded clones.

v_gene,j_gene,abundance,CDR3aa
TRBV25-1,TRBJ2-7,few,CASSDVAGGSYEQYF
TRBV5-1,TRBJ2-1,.,CASSEDRGRNDEQFF
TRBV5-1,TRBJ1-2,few,CASSLDRGAHQGYTF
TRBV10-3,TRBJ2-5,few,CAISGGTRAETQYF
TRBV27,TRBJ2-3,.,CASSFSGQGVDTQYF
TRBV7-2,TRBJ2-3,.,CASSPQTGTRHIIATDTQYF
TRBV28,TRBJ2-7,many,CASSLFDRGRDEQYF
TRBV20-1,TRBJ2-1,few,CSAPGGAINNEQFF
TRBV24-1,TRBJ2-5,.,CATSDSGQIEETQYF
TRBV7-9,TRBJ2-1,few,CASSLVTSGANEQFF
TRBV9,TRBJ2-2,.,CASSATGDDTGELFF
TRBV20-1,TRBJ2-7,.,CSARGGGQVTYEQYF
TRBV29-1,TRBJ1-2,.,CSVVRTGGGYGYTF
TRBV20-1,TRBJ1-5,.,CSAPTGWNQPQHF
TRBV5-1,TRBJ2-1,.,CASSSSGTVYNEQFF
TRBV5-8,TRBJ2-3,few,CASSDMSGRAADTQYF
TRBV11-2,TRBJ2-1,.,CASSLDPSGGTYNEQFF
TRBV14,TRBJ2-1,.,CASSQGFSGTSMLDEQFF
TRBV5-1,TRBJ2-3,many,CASSLVGNTDTQYF
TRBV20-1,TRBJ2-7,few,CSAPLTVTAYEQYF
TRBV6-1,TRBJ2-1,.,CAMTTGSPDEQFF
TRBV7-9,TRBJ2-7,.,CASTFVSGLAIYEQYF
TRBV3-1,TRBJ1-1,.,CASSGKGVGAFF
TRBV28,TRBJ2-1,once,CVSRPPRDNEQFF
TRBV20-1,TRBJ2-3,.,CSATDPRTSGFADTQYF
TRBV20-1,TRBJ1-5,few,CSARPGQSNQPQHF
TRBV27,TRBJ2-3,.,CASKGRGSGDTQYF
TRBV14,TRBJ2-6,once,CASSQDRDRGLSDLTF
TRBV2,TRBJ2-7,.,CASSERGDPSHEQYF
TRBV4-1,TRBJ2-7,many,CASSQDPGLAYEQYF
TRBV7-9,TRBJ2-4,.,CASEAWGQGAWWYF
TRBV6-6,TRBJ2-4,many,CASSPSPGTGPPKNIQYF
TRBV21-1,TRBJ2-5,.,CAGLYRGGRGETQYF
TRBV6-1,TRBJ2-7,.,CASSEAVPYEQYF
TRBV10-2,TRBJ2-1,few,CASSVSLAGGYNEQFF
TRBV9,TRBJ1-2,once,CASSAGTFHPSGYGYTF
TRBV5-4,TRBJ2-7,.,CASSLEPGTSYEQYF
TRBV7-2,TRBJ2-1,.,CASSPRTSGGANEQFF
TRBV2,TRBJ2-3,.,CASRGNRGRFTDTQYF
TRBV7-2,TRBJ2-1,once,CASSLPSGASYNEQFF
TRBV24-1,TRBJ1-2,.,CATSDGYGYTF
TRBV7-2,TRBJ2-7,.,CASSLLGDRAYEQYF
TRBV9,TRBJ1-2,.,CASSDLGTESYTF
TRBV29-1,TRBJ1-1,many,CSVEWGRGTEAFF
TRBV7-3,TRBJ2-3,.,CASSPQTAVSGTDTQYF
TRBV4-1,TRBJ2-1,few,CASSQLRQATRNEQFF
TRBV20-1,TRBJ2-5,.,CSAIKTSGLIQETQYF
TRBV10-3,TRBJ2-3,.,CAITRDTYTDTQYF
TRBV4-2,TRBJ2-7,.,CASSQLGSGRSPYEQYF
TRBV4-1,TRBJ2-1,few,CASSQDQGLGVEQFF
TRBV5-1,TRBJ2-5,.,CASSLSGGAVKGTQYF
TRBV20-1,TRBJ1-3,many,CSARKGAAGNTIYF
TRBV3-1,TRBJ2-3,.,CASSDRLAGRGTDTQYF
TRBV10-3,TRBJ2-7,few,CAISEPGQGRHEQYF
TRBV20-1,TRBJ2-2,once,CSARATRGTANTGELFF
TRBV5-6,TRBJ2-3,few,CASTLAGDITDTQYF
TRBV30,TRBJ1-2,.,CAWSVGGLSCGYTF
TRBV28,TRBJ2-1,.,CASTFSHNEQFF
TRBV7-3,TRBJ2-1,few,CASSPWGGKMSNEQFF